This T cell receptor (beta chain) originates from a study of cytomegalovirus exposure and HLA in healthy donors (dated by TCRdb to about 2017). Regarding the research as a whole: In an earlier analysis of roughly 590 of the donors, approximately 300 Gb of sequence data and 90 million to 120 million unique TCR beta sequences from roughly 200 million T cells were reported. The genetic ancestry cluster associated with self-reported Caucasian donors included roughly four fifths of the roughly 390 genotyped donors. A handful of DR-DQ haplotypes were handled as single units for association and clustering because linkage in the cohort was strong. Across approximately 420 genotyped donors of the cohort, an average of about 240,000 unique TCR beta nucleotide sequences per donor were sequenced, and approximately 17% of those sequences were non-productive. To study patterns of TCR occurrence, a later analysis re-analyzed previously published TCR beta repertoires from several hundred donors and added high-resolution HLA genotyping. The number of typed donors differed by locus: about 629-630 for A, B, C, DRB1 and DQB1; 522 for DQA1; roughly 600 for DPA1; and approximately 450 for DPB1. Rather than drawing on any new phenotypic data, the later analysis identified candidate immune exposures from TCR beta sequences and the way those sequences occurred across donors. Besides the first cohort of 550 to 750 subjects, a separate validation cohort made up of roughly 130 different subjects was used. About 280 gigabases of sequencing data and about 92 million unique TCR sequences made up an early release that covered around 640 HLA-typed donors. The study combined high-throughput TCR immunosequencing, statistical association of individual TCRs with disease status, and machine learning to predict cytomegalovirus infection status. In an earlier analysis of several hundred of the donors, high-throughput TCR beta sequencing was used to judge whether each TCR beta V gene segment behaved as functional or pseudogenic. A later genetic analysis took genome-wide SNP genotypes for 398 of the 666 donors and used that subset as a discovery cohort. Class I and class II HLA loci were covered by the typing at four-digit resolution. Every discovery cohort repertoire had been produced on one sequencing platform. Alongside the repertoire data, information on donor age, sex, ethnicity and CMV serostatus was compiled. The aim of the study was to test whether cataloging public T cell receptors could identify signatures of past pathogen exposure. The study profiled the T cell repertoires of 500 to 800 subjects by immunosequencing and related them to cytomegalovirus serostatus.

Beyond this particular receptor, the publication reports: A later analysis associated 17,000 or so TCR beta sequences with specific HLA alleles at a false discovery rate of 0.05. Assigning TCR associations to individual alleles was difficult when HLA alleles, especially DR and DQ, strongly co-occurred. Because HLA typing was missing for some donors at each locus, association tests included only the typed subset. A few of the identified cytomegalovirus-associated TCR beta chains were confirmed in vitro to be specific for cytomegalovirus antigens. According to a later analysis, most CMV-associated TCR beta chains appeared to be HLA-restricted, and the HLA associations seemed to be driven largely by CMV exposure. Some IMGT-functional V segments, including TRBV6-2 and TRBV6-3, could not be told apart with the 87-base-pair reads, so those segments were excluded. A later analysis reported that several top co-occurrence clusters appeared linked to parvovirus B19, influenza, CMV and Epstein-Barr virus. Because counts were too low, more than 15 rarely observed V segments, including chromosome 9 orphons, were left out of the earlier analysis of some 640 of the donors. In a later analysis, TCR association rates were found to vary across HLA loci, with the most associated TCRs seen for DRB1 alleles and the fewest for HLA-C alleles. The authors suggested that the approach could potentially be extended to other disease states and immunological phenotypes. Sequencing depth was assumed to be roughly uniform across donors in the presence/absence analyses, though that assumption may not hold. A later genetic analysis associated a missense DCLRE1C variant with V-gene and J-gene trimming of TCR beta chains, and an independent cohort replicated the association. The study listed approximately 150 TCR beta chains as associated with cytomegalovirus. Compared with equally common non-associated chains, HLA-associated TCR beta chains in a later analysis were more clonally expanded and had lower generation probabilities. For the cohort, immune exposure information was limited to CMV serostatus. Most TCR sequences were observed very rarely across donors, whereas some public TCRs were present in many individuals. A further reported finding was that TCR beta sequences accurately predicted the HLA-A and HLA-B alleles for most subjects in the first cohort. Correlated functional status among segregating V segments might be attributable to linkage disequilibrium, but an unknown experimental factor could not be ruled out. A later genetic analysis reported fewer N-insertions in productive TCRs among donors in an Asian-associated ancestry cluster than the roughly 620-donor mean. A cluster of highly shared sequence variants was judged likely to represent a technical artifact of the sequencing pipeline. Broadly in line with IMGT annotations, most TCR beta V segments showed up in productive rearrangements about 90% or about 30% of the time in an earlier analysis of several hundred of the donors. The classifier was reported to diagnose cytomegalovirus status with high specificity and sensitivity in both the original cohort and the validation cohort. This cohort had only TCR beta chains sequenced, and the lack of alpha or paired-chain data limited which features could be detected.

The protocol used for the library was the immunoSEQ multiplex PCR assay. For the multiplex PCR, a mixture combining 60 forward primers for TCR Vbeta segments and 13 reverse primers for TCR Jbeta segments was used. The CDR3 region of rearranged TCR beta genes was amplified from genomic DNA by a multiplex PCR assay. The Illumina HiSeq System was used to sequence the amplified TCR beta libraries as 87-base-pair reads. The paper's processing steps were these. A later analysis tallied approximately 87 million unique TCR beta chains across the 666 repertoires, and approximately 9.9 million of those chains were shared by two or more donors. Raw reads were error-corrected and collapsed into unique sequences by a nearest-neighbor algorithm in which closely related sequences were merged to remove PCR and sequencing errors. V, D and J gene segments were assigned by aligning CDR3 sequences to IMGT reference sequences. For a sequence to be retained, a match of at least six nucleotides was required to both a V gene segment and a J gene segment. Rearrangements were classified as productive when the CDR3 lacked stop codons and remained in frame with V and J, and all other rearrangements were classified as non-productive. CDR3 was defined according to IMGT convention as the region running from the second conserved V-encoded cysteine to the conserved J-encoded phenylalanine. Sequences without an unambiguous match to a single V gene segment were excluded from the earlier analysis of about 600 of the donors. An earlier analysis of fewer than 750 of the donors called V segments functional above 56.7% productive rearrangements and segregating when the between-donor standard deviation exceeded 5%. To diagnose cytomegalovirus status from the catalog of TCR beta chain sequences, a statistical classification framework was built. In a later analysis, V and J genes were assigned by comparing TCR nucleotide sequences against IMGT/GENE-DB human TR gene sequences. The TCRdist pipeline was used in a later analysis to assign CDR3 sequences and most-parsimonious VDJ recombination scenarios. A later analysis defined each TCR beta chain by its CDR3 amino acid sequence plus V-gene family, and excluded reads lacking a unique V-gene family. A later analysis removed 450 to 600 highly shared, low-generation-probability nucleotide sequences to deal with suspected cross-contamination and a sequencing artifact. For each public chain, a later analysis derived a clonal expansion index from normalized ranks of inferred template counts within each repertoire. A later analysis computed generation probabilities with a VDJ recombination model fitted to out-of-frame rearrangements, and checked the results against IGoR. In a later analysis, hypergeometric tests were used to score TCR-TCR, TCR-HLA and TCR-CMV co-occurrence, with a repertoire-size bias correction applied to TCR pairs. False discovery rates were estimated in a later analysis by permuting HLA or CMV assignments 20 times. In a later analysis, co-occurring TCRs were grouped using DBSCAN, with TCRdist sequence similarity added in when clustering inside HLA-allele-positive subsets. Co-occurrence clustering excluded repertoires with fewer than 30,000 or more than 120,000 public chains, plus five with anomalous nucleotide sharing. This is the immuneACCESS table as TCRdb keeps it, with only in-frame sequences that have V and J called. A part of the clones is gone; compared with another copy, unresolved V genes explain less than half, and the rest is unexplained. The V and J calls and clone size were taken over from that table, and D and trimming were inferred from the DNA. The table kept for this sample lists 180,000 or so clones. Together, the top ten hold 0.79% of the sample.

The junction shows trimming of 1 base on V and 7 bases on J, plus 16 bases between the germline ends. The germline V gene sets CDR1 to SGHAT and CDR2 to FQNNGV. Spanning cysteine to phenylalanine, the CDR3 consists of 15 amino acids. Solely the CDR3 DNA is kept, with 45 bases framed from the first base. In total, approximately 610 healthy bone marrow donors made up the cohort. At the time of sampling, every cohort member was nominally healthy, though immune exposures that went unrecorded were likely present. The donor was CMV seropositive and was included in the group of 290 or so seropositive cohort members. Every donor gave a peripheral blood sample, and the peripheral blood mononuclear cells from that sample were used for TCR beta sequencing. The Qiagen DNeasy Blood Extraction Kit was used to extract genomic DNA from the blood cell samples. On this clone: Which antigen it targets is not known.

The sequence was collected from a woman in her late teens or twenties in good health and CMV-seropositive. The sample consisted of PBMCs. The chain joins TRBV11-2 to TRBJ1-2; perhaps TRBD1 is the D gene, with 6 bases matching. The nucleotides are TGTGCCAGCAGCTTAGTGTATAGGGGGAAAGGTGGCTACACCTTC. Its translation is CASSLVYRGKGGYTF.